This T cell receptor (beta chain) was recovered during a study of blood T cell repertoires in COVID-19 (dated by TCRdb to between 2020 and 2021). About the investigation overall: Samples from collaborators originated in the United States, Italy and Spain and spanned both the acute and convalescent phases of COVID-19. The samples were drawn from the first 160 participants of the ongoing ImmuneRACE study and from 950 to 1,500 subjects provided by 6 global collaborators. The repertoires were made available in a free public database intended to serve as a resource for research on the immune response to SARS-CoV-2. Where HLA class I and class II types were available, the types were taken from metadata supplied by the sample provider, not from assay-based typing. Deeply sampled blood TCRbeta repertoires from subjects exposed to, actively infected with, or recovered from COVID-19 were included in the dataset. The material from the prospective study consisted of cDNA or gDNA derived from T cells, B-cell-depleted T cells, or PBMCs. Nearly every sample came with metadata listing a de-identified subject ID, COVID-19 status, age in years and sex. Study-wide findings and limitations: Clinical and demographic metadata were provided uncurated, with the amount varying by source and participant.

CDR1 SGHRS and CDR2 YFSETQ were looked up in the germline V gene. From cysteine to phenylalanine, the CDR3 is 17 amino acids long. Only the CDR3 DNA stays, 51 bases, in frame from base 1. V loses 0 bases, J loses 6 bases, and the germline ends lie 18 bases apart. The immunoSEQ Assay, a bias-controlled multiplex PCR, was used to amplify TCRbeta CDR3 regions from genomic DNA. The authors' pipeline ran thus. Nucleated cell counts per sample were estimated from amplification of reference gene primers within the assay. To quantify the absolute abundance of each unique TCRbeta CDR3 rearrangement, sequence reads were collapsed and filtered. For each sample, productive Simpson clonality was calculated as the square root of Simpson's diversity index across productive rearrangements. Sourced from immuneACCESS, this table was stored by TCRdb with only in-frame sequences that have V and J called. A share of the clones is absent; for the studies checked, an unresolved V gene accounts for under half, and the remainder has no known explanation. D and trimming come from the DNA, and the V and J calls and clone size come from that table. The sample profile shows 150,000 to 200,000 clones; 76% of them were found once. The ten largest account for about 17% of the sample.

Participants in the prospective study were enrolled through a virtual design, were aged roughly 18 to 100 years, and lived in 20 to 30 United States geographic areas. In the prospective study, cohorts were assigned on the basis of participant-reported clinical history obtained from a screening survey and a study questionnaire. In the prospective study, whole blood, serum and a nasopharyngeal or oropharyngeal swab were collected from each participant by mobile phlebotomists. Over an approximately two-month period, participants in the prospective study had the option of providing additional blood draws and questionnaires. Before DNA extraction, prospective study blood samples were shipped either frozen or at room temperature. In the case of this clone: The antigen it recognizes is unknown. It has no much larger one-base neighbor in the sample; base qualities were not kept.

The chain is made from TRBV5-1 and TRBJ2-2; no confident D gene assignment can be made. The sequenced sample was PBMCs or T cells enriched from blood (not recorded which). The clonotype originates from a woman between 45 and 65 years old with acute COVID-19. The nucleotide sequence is TGCGCCAGCAGCTTGGCCTATCTAGAAATGAGCGCCGGGGAGCTGTTTTTT. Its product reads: CASSLAYLEMSAGELFF.